This note documents a single TCR beta chain sequence. As it was prepared, the TCRbeta library received unique molecular identifiers. TCRdb itself ran the PCR reads through MiXCR, one entry per CDR3 protein. The repertoire holds around 370,000 distinct CDR3 sequences, with around 10% as singletons. This specimen belongs to a study of T-cell reconstitution after alpha-beta-depleted transplantation in children. This receptor was obtained from a human donor who donated a stem cell graft to a child with acute lymphoblastic leukemia. Sequencing was performed on PBMCs from the stem cell graft donor, taken from the stem cell graft.

The CDR3 DNA reads TGTGCCAGCAGCCAAGAAATCTACGAGCAGTACTTC. Translating it yields CASSQEIYEQYF. The chain has TRBV16 and TRBJ2-7; D is undetermined. V was shortened by 2 bases and J by 3 bases, with 5 bases between the two germline ends. This CDR3 spans 12 amino acids. The germline V gene encodes CDR1 KGHSY and CDR2 FQNENV.